This record looks at one T cell receptor (beta chain) sequence and its context. This entry is derived from a study of shared clonotypes between healthy human individuals. The study ran the assay at deep level. Sequencing was performed with immunoSEQ multiplex PCR; in TCRdb, only in-frame clones are kept and a portion is missing. This repertoire shows around 2.5 million clones, roughly 93% found once; its top ten account for about 0.38%. This TCR was recovered from a man between 18 and 35 years old in good health. Some clones in this sample may be carry-over from other donors' samples. The sequenced sample consisted of naive CD4+ T cells from PBMCs. The subset: CD45RA+ positively selected.

CDR3 nucleotide sequence: TGTGCCAGCAGCGGGCGGACTAGCGGGAGAGGGCTGGACATTCAGTACTTC. This sequence encodes CASSGRTSGRGLDIQYF. The chain employs TRBV11-2 and TRBJ2-4, with 13 bases lining up with TRBD2. Germline CDR1 and CDR2: SGHAT and FQNNGV. The J segment lost 8 bases and the V segment lost 5 bases, leaving 12 bases of the junction unmatched. The CDR3 is made up of 17 amino acids.